This T cell receptor (beta chain) was sequenced for a study of blood T cell repertoires in COVID-19. Study-wide context: Donors in the United States, Italy and Spain gave samples during acute or convalescent COVID-19. PBMCs, B-cell-depleted T cells, or T cells were the source of the cDNA or gDNA that made up the material.

The CDR3 sequence is 13 residues long. V dropped 1 base and J dropped 8 bases, with 10 bases sitting between them. Germline lookup yields CDR1 SGHRS and CDR2 YFSETQ. Authors' processing steps: Reference gene primer amplification yielded estimated nucleated cell counts. Assay used: immunoSEQ multiplex PCR; TCRdb lists only in-frame clones, some missing. That table gives V, J and clone size, and the DNA gave D and trimming. The sample carries over 140,000 clones, roughly 81% recorded once. J is TRBJ1-5 and V is TRBV5-1; a possible D gene is TRBD1 (6 bases). This sequence originates from a woman aged 45 to 65 with active or convalescent COVID-19. Sequencing was done on a sample of peripheral blood. CDR3: CASSLQGLEPQHF. DNA of the CDR3: TGCGCCAGCAGCTTGCAGGGGTTGGAGCCCCAGCATTTT.